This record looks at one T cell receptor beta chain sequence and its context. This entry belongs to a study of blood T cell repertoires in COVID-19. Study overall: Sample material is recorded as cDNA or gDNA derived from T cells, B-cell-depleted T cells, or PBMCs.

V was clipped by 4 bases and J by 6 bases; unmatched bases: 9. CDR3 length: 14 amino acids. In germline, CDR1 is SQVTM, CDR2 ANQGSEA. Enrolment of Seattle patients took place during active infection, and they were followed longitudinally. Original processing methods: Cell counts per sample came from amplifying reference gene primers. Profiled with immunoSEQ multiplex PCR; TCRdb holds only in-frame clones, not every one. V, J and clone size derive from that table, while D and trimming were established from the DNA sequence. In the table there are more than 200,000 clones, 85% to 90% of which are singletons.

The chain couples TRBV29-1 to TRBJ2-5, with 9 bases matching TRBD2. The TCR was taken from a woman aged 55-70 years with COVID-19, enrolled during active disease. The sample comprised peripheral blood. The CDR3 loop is CSVARAGGLQTQYF. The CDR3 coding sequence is TGCAGCGTTGCTCGTGCGGGAGGGTTGCAGACCCAGTACTTC.